This T cell receptor (beta chain) originates from a study of blood T cells in healthy people across ages. Findings of the study overall: Higher diversity, along with more naive CD4+ cells, distinguished long-lived donors from aged donors.

The CDR3 contains 14 residues. Germline CDR1 is LGHNA and CDR2 is YNFKEQ. V dropped 3 bases and J dropped 3 bases, with 9 bases sitting between them. The authors ran a second PCR of about 7 to 11 cycles using a sample-barcoded 5' primer and a J-beta primer mix. TCRdb analysed the 5' RACE reads with MiXCR anew, one entry per CDR3 protein. Of 1.8 million or so distinct CDR3 sequences listed, more than 35% are singletons. This clonotype was detected a few times. Its antigen is unknown. This sequence originates from a human donor in good health. The J gene is TRBJ1-5, the V gene TRBV4-2; D is perhaps TRBD1 (6 bases). Sequencing input: blood. CDR3 loop: CASSHGTFNQPQHF. The CDR3 DNA reads as TGTGCCAGCAGCCATGGGACATTCAATCAGCCCCAGCATTTT.